This TCR beta chain was captured in a study of T-cell reconstitution after alpha-beta-depleted transplantation in children. Study results and caveats: It was newly produced T cells that mostly accounted for T-cell counts and diversity one year after transplant. Surviving recipient cells, namely T cells and thymic progenitors, were the source of high day-60 TCRbeta diversity in some patients. Reported findings indicate that, about two months after transplant, alpha-beta T cells came from several hundred expanded clones, which were derived from non-depleted graft cells.

Only a few counts were recorded for this clonotype. Its target is unknown. Unique molecular identifiers featured in how the TCRbeta library was prepared. One entry per CDR3 protein results from TCRdb running MiXCR on the PCR reads. The table lists some 290,000 distinct CDR3 sequences, around 20% of them singletons, with approximately 9.9% in the top ten. CDR3 length equals 16 residues. Deletions cut 5 bases from V and 3 bases from J, with 20 bases between. The chain is built from TRBV12-3 or TRBV12-4 and TRBJ2-7; tentative D call: TRBD2 (6 bases). Material: PBMCs, mostly from graft donor cells, obtained 180 days after TCRalphabeta/CD19-depleted stem cell transplant. The clonotype comes from a male patient between 10 and 17 years old who had a stem cell transplant for acute lymphoblastic leukemia, so the T cells may come from the graft donor. The CDR3 nucleotides read TGTGCCAGCAGTCCACCGGGGGTGCGGGTAGGCTACGAGCAGTACTTC. Translated, it gives CASSPPGVRVGYEQYF.